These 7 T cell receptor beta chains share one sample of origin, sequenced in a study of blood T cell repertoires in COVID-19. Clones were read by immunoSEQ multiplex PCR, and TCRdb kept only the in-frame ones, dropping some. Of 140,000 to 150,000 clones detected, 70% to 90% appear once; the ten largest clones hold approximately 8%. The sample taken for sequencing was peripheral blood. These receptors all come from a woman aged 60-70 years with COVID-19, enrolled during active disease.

The CDR3 bases are TGTGCCAGCAGTCACGGCGCGGGGGGCCTCAGATTATCCTACGAGCAGTACTTC. Translating it yields CASSHGAGGLRLSYEQYF. The gene calls are TRBV6-2 or TRBV6-3 and TRBJ2-7; TRBD2 matches 8 bases. In germline, CDR1 is MNHEY, CDR2 SVGEGT. Trimming took 5 bases from V and 1 from J; bases not matched to a gene: 16. This CDR3 is built from 18 residues.

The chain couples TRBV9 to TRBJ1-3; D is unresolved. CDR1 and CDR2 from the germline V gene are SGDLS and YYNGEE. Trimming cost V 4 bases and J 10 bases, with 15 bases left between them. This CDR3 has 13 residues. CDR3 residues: CASSTSEPGTIYF. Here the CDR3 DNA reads TGTGCCAGCAGCACCTCTGAGCCAGGTACCATATATTTT.

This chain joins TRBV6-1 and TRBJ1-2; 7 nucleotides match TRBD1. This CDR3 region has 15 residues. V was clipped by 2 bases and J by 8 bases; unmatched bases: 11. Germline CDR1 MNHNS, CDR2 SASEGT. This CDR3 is CASSEYPTGREGYTF. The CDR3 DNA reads TGTGCCAGCAGTGAATACCCGACAGGGCGAGAGGGCTACACCTTC.

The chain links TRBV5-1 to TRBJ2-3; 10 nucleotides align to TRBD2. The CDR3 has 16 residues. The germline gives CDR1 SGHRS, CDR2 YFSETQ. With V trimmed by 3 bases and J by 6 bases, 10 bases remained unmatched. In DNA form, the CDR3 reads TGCGCCAGCAGCTCCGGGGCCACTAGCGGGGTTGATACGCAGTATTTT. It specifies CASSSGATSGVDTQYF.

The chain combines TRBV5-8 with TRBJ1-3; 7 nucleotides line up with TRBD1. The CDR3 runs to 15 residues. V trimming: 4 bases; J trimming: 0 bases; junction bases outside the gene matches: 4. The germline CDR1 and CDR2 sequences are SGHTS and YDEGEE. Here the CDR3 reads CASSAGQVSGNTIYF. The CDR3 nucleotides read TGTGCCAGCAGCGCCGGACAGGTCTCTGGAAACACCATATATTTT.

The CDR3: CASSPAGGLAETQYF. The CDR3 coding sequence is TGTGCCAGCTCACCCGCGGGGGGACTAGCGGAGACGCAGTATTTT. The rearrangement links TRBV18 to TRBJ2-3; 11 bases fit TRBD2. The CDR3 runs 15 residues. Germline loops: CDR1 KGHSH, CDR2 LQKENI. V dropped 3 bases and J dropped 9; count of bases not matched to a gene: 8.

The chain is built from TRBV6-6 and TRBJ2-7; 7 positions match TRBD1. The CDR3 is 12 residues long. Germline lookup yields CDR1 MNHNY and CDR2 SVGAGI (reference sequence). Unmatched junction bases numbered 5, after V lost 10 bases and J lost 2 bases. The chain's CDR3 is CATRQGAYEQYF. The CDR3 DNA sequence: TGTGCCACCCGACAGGGAGCCTACGAGCAGTACTTC.